This entry lists 7 T cell receptor beta chains sequenced from one sample in a study of T cells in Graves' hyperthyroidism and ophthalmopathy. Amplification of TCR beta CDR3 regions was performed using RNA transcripts as template. The TCR CDR3 first-round RT-PCR relied on the HTBI primer set. TCRdb re-analysed the multiplex PCR reads in MiXCR, keeping a single row per CDR3 protein. The table lists approximately 600,000 distinct CDR3 sequences, approximately 14% of them singletons. The sequenced sample was blood. All receptors come from a woman aged 30 to 39 with Graves' hyperthyroidism that later progressed to Graves' ophthalmopathy.

This clonotype was seen ten or more times. This chain links TRBV12-5 with TRBJ1-5; TRBD1 might be the D (6 bases). Germline V gene data show CDR1 as LGHNT and CDR2 as FRNRAP. With 2 bases removed from V and 5 bases from J, the gap between germline ends came to 10 bases. The CDR3 runs to 14 residues. The DNA for the CDR3 is TGTGCTAGTGGTTTGACAGGGCTTGATCAGCCCCAGCATTTT. Residues: CASGLTGLDQPQHF.

This clonotype was seen repeatedly, ten times or more. The chain links TRBV9 to TRBJ2-6, with D perhaps TRBD2 (5 bases). Trimming removed 0 bases from V and 3 bases from J, with 16 bases in between. The germline V gene has CDR1 SGDLS and CDR2 YYNGEE. The CDR3 runs to 18 residues. The CDR3 DNA sequence: TGTGCCAGCAGCGTAGATGAGACTCGGGGTAGTGGGGCCAACGTCCTGACTTTC. Its translation: CASSVDETRGSGANVLTF.

This clonotype appeared many times. The chain carries TRBV3-1 and TRBJ2-1; TRBD2 matches at 10 bases. V lost 1 base to trimming and J lost 2 bases; unmatched junction nucleotides: 2. The CDR3 contains 16 residues. Germline values: CDR1 LGHDT, CDR2 YNNKEL (reference sequence). The CDR3 bases are TGTGCCAGCAGCCAAGGGACTAGCGGAACCTACAATGAGCAGTTCTTC. It translates to CASSQGTSGTYNEQFF.

This clonotype was recorded a few times. The chain has TRBV11-2 and TRBJ2-3; 13 nucleotides agree with TRBD2. Germline CDR1 and CDR2: SGHAT and FQNNGV. The CDR3 sequence is 17 residues long. The junction had 10 bases not matched to a gene; V was cut back by 4 bases and J by 6 bases. CDR3 in amino acids: CASSSTPGLAGADTQYF. In DNA form, the CDR3 reads TGTGCCAGCAGCTCCACCCCCGGACTAGCGGGAGCTGATACGCAGTATTTT.

This clonotype was seen just once. V and J are TRBV4-3 and TRBJ2-6; no clear D. V was clipped by 0 bases and J by 4 bases, with 10 bases between them. This CDR3 comprises 16 residues. From germline, CDR1 is LGHNA and CDR2 YSLEER. In DNA form, the CDR3 reads TGCGCCAGCAGCCAAGATAACACGTGGGGGGCCAACGTCCTGACTTTC. It yields the protein CASSQDNTWGANVLTF.

This clonotype has a count of ten or more. This chain connects TRBV19 to TRBJ2-1; 9 bases match TRBD1. The CDR3 is made up of 15 amino acids. V lost 5 bases to trimming and J lost 9 bases; unmatched junction nucleotides: 11. Looked up from germline, CDR1 is LNHDA and CDR2 is SQIVND (reference sequence). This CDR3 reads CASSWRDRASTEQFF. The CDR3 DNA follows: TGTGCCAGTAGTTGGCGGGACAGGGCGAGCACTGAGCAGTTCTTC.

This clonotype has a count of ten or more. The chain employs TRBV11-1 and TRBJ2-5; D may be TRBD1 (6 bases). The CDR3 loop spans 16 amino acids. Germline V lookup: CDR1 SGHAT, CDR2 FQDESV (reference sequence). The germline V and J ends were trimmed by 1 base and 4 bases, with 16 bases remaining between them. The CDR3 is CASSLVGTGFGETQYF. Written as DNA, the CDR3 is TGTGCCAGCAGCTTAGTCGGTACAGGGTTCGGAGAGACCCAGTACTTC.